This TCR beta chain was documented in a study of T-cell memory formation after mild COVID-19. For this clonotype: Its specificity is unknown.

Study findings and constraints: A second wave expanding day 15 to 37 was CD4+-biased; contracting clones were balanced. Clones which contracted sat mainly in CM and EM if CD4+, and in EMRA if CD8+.

It was 5'RACE with constant-segment primers that produced the TCR alpha and TCR beta cDNA libraries, which carried sample barcodes and UMIs. One entry per CDR3 protein results from TCRdb running MiXCR on the 5' RACE reads. Of a few hundred thousand distinct CDR3 sequences in the sample, 20% to 25% were seen once. The CDR3 contains 14 residues. CDR1 is SGHVS, CDR2 FNYEAQ, per germline. With 6 bases clipped from V and 2 bases from J, the junction kept 5 bases outside the gene matches. The sample was PBMCs or a T cell subset sorted from them (not recorded which). This TCR derives from a man between 18 and 29 years old who had mild COVID-19 (a few samples of this study predate the infection). Cell type and time point are not known. The V gene is TRBV7-6, the J gene TRBJ2-3; 7 nucleotides align to TRBD1. The CDR3 DNA reads TGTGCCAGCAGGGAAGGGGGCTACACAGATACGCAGTATTTT. Translation: CASREGGYTDTQYF. Filled out from reference TRBV7-6 and TRBJ2-3, the complete variable domain reads GAGVSQSPRYKVTKRGQDVALRCDPISGHVSLYWYRQALGQGPEFLTYFNYEAQQDKSGLPNDRFSAERPEGSISTLTIQRTEQRDSAMYRCASREGGYTDTQYFGPGTRLTVL.